The present entry profiles one TCR beta chain with its context. Its antigen remains unidentified. This record belongs to a study of cytomegalovirus exposure and HLA in healthy donors. Study-level findings and limits: Generally TCR sequences proved uncommon, though certain public TCRs appeared in numerous donors. According to the study, about 180 TCR beta chains were cytomegalovirus-associated. Clusters of TCRs from the first cohort tended to co-occur in the roughly 120 validation repertoires (as a later analysis found). High specificity and sensitivity for cytomegalovirus status were reported for the classifier.

Measured with immunoSEQ multiplex PCR; TCRdb has only the in-frame clones, and not every one. The sample lists fewer than 90,000 clones; almost 85% were seen once. Sequencing was performed on PBMCs. The source is a woman between 18 and 29 years old in good health and CMV-seropositive.

The CDR3 nucleotides read TGTGCCAGCAGTGAAGCGGCAGTAAGAAACGAGCAGTACTTC. Protein product: CASSEAAVRNEQYF. The chain links TRBV2 to TRBJ2-7; D is unclear. The V gene lost 0 bases and the J gene lost 5 bases, with 11 bases spanning the gap. CDR1 and CDR2 (germline): SNHLY, FYNNEI. The CDR3 contains 14 residues.